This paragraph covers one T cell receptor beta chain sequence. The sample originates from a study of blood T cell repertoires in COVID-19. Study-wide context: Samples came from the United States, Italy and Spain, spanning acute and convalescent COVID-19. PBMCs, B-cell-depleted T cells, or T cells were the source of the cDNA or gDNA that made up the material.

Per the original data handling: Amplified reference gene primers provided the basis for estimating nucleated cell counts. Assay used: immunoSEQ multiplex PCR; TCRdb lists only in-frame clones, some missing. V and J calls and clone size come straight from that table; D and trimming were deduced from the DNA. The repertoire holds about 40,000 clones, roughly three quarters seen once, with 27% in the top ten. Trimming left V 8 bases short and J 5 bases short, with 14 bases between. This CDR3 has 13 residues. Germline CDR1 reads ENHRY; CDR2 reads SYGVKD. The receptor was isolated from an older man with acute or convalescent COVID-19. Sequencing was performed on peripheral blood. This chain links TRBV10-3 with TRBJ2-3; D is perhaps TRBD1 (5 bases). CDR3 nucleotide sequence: TGTGCCATCGGACATGCGCAGGTAGATACGCAGTATTTT. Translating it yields CAIGHAQVDTQYF.